The T cell receptor (beta chain) described here comes from a study of Graves' ophthalmopathy and Graves' hyperthyroidism. Ineligible for inclusion were patients with other autoimmune diseases, uncontrolled infections, pregnancy or lactation. This CDR3 has 14 residues. Germline V CDR1 and CDR2: MDHEN, SYDVKM. The junction had 0 bases not matched to a gene; V was cut back by 3 bases and J by 1 base. RNA served as the template for amplifying TCR beta CDR3 regions. HTBI primers were used in a first-round RT-PCR, which preceded a second-round multiplex PCR. A single record per CDR3 protein comes from TCRdb applying MiXCR to the multiplex PCR reads. The profile covers about 370,000 distinct CDR3 sequences, with roughly 17% appearing a single time and roughly 2.6% taken by the ten largest.

The sequencing input was peripheral blood. The TCR comes from an adult woman with stable Graves' hyperthyroidism. The rearrangement joins TRBV28 to TRBJ2-3; the match to TRBD2 covers 8 bases. The chain's CDR3 is CASSLTSGTDTQYF. CDR3 bases: TGTGCCAGCAGTTTGACTAGCGGCACAGATACGCAGTATTTT. The variable domain in full, with the rest retrieved from reference TRBV28 and TRBJ2-3, is DVKVTQSSRYLVKRTGEKVFLECVQDMDHENMFWYRQDPGLGLRLIYFSYDVKMKEKGDIPEGYSVSREKKERFSLILESASTNQTSMYLCASSLTSGTDTQYFGPGTRLTVL.